This TCR beta chain stems from a study of blood T cells in healthy people across ages. Overall study context: Using template switching, researchers captured about one barcoded beta molecule for each two T cells. Regarding the study as a whole: Fewer expanded clones and more diversity marked long-lived versus aged donors. It was held that diversity estimates obtained from one million T cells represented underestimates. Roughly linear age-related decline in beta diversity appeared, significant by age 40.

A J-beta primer mix and a sample-barcoded 5' primer were used in a second PCR of about 7 to 12 cycles. Via MiXCR, TCRdb re-called the 5' RACE reads, giving one row per CDR3 protein. This sample has some 1,500,000 distinct CDR3 sequences; 42% occur once, and the top ten carry under 5%. Germline-derived CDR1 and CDR2 are SGHAT and FQNNGV. Trimming pared 2 bases from V and 3 bases from J, leaving 7 bases between. The CDR3 contains 13 residues. About this clonotype: Its antigen is not known.

This clonotype originated in a woman under 30 in good health. The sequencing sample was made of blood. The chain has TRBV11-2 and TRBJ2-5; D gene ambiguous. The CDR3 bases are TGTGCCAGCAGCTTAACACAGAAAGAGACCCAGTACTTC. As protein: CASSLTQKETQYF.